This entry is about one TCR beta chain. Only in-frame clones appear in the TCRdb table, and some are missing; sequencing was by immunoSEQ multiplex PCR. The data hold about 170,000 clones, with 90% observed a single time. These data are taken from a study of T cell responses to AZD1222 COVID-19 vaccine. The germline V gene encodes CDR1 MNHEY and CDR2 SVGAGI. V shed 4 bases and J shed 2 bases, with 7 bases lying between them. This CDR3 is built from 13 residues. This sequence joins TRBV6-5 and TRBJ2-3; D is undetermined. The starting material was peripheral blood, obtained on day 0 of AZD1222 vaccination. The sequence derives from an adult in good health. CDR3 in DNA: TGTGCCAGCAGTTCACACAACACAGATACGCAGTATTTT. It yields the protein CASSSHNTDTQYF.